The entry that follows covers one T cell receptor (beta chain) sequence. Its antigen is unidentified. The data originate from a study of T cells after posttransplantation cyclophosphamide. Whole-study results and caveats: Later post-transplant blood repertoires were often dominated by donor CD8+ memory clones. Tissue-infiltrating T cells from skin or gut overlapped little with blood T cells. Recipient CMV seropositivity and CMV reactivation strongly tracked TRB clonality.

Germline-derived CDR1 and CDR2 are MDHEN and SYDVKM. V was trimmed by 3 bases and J by 7 bases, leaving 15 bases between them. The length of the CDR3 is 15 residues. The table came from immunoSEQ multiplex PCR; TCRdb's copy has only in-frame clones and leaves some out. Singletons are absent from the sample, which has under 30,000 clones. The receptor was derived from an older woman in good health, CMV-negative, and a related stem cell transplant donor. The sample consisted of PBMCs. The chain joins TRBV28 to TRBJ2-2; D is uncertain. The CDR3, as DNA: TGTGCCAGCAGTTTGGGCAGGCGCGTCGTCGGGGAGCTGTTTTTT. It specifies CASSLGRRVVGELFF.